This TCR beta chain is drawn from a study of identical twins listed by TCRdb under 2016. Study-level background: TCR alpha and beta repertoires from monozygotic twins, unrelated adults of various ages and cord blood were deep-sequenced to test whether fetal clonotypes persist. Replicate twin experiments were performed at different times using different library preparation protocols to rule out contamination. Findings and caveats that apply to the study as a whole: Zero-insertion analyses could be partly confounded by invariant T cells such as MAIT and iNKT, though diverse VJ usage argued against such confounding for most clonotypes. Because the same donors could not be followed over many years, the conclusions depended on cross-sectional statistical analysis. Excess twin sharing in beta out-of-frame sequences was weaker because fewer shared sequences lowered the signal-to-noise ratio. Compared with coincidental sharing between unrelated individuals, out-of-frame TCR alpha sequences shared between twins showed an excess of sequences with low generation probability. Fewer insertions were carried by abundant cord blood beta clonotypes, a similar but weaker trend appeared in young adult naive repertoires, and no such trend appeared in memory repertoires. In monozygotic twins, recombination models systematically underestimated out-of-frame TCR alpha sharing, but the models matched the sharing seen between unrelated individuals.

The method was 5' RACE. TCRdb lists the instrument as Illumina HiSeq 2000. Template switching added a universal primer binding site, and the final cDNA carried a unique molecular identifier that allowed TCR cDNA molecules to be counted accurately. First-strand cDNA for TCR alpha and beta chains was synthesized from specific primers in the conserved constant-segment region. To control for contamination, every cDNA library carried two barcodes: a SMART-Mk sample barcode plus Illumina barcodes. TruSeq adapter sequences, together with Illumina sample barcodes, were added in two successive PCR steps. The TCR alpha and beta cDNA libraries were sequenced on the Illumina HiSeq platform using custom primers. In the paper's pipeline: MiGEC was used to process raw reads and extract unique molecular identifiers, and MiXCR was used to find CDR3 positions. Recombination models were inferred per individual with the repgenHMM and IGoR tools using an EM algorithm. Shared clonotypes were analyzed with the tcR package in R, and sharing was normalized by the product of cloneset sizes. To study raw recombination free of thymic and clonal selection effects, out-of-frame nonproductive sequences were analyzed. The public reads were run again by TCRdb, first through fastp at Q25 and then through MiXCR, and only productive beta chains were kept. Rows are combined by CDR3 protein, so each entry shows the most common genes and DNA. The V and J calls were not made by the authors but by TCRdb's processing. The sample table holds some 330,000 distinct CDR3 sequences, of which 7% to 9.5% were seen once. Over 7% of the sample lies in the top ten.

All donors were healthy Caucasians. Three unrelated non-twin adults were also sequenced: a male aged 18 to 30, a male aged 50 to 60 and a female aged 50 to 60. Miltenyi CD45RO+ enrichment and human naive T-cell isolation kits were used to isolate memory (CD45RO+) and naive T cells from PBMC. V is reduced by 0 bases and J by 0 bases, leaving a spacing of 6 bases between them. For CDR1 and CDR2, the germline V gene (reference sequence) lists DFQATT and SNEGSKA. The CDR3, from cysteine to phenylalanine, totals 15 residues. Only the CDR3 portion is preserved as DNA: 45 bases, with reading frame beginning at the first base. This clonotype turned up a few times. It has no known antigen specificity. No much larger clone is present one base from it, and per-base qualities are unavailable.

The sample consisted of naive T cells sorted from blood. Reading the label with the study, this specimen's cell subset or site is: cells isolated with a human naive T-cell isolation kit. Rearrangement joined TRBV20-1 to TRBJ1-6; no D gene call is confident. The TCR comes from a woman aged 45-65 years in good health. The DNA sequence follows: TGCAGTGCTAGAGATTCCAGCTCCTATAATTCACCCCTCCACTTT. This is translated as CSARDSSSYNSPLHF.